This TCR beta chain is drawn from a study of shared clonotypes between healthy human individuals. Overall study findings and caveats: Tissue TCR repertoires likely differ from these blood-only repertoires.

The CDR3 spans 14 residues. Trimming stripped 2 bases from V and 4 bases from J, with 11 bases between. Germline CDR1 and CDR2: SGHTA and FQGTGA. This clone was detected a few times. What it binds is unknown. The study ran the assay at deep level. Repertoires were generated with immunoSEQ multiplex PCR, while TCRdb's copy carries only in-frame clones and drops some. The data contain about 1.1 million clones, approximately 80% of them singletons. Within Nashville, Tennessee resided all donors, each a Caucasian adult. The material sequenced was memory CD4+ T cells from PBMCs. Subset: CD45RA-negative fraction. The sequence was obtained from a man between 18 and 35 years old in good health. Some clones in this sample may be carry-over from other donors' samples. V and J are TRBV7-3 and TRBJ1-1; D gene uncertain. The CDR3 nucleotides are TGTGCCAGCAGCTTATCCTATACGGGCACTGAAGCTTTCTTT. Translation: CASSLSYTGTEAFF.